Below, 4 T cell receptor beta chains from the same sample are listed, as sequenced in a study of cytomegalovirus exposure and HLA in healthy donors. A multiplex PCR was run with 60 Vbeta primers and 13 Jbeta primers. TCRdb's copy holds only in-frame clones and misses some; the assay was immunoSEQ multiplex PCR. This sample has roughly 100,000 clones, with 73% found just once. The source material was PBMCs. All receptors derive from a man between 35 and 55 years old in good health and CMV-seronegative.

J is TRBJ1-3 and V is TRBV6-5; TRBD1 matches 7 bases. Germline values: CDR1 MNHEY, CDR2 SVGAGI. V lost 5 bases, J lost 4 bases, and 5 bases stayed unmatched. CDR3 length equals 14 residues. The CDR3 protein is CASSTQTGGNTIYF. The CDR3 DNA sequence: TGTGCCAGCAGTACTCAGACAGGGGGAAACACCATATATTTT.

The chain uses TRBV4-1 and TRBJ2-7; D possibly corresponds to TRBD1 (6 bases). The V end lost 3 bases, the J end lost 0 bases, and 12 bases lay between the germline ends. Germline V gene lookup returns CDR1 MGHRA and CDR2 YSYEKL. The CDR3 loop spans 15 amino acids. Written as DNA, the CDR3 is TGCGCCAGCAGCCAGGACAGCCCTAGCTCCTACGAGCAGTACTTC. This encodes CASSQDSPSSYEQYF.

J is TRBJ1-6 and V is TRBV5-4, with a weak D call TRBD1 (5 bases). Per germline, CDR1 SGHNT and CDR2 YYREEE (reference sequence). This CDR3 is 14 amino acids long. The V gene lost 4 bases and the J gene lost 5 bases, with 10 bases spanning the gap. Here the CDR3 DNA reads TGTGCCAGCAGCACGACAGACAATAATTCACCCCTCCACTTT. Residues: CASSTTDNNSPLHF.

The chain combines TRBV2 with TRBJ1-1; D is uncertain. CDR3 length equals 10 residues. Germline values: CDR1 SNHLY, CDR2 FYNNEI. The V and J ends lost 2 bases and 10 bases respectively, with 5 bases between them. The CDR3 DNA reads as TGTGCCAGCAGTGAACTGAGAGCTTTCTTT. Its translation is CASSELRAFF.